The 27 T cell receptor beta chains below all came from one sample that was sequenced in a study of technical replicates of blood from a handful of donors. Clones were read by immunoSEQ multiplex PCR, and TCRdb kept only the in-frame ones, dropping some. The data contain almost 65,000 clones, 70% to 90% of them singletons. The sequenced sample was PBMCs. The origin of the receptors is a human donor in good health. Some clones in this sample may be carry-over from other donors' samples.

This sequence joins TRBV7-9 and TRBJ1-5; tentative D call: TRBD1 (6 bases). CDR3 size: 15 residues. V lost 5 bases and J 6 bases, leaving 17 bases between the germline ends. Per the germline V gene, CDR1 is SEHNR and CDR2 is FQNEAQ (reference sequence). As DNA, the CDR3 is TGTGCCAGCAGCACGGGGGGGGGCCCGGGTCAGCCCCAGCATTTT. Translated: CASSTGGGPGQPQHF.

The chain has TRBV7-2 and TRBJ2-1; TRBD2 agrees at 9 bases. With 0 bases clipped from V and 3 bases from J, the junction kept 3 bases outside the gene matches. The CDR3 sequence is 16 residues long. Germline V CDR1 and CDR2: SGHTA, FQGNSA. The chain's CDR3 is CASSLASGGFYNEQFF. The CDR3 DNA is TGTGCCAGCAGCTTAGCAAGCGGGGGGTTCTACAATGAGCAGTTCTTC.

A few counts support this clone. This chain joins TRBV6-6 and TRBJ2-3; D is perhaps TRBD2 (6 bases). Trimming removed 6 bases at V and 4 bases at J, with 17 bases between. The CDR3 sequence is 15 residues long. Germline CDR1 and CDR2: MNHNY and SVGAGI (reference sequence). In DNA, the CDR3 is TGTGCCAGCAGGAGCGGGCCCGTCCCCCCAGATACGCAGTATTTT. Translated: CASRSGPVPPDTQYF.

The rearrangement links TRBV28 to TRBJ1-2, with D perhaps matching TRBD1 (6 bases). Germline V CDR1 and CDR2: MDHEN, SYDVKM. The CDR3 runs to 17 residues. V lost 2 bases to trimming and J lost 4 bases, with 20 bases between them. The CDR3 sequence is CASSLPLWTAKSYGYTF. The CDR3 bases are TGTGCCAGCAGTTTACCTCTCTGGACAGCTAAATCCTATGGCTACACCTTC.

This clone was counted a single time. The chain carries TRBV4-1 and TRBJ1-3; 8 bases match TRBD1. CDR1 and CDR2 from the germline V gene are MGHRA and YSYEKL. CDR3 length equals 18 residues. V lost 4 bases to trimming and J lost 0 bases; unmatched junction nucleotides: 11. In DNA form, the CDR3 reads TGCGCCAGCAGCCCCGTTGGACAGGGTCTCGTCTCTGGAAACACCATATATTTT. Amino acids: CASSPVGQGLVSGNTIYF.

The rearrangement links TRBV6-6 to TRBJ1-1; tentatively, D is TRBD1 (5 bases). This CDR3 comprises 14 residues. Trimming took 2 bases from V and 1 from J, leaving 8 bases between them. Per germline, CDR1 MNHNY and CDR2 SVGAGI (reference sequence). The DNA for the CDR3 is TGTGCCAGCAGTTACAGACAGCAGAACACTGAAGCTTTCTTT. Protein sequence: CASSYRQQNTEAFF.

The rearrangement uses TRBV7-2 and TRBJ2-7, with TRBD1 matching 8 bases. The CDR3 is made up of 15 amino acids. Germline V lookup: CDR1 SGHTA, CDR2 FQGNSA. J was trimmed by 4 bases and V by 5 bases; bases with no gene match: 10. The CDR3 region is CASSLRTGSGYEQYF. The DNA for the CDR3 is TGTGCCAGCAGCCTAAGGACAGGGTCAGGGTACGAGCAGTACTTC. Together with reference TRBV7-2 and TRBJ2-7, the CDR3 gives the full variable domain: GAGVSQSPSNKVTEKGKDVELRCDPISGHTALYWYRQSLGQGLEFLIYFQGNSAPDKSGLPSDRFSAERTGGSVSTLTIQRTQQEDSAVYLCASSLRTGSGYEQYFGPGTRLTVT.

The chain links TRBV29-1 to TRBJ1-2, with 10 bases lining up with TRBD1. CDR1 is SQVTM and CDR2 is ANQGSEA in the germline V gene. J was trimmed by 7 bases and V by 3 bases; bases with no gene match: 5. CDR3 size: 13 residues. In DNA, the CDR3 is TGCAGCGTTGAGCGACAGGGGGCATTTGGCTACACCTTC. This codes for CSVERQGAFGYTF.

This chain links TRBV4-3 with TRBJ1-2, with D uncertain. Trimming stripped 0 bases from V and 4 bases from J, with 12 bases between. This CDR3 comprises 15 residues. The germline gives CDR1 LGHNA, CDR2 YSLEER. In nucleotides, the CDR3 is TGCGCCAGCAGCCAAGATACCGGGTGGCTCTATGGCTACACCTTC. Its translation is CASSQDTGWLYGYTF.

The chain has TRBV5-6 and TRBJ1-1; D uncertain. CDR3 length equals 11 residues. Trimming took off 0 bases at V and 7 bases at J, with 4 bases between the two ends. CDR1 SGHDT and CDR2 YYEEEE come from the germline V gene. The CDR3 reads CASSLGGEAFF. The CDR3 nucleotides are TGTGCCAGCAGCTTGGGAGGTGAAGCTTTCTTT.

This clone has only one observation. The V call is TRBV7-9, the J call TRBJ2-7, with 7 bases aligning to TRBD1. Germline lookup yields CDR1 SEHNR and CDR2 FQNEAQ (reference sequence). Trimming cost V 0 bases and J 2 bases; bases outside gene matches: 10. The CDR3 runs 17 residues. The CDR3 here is CASSLAGTGARPYEQYF. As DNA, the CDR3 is TGTGCCAGCAGCTTAGCCGGAACAGGGGCCCGTCCCTACGAGCAGTACTTC.

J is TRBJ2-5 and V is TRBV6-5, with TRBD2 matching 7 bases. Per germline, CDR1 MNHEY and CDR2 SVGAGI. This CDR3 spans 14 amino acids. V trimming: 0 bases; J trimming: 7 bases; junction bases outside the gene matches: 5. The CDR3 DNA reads TGTGCCAGCAGTTACTCAGTGACGGGGGGGACCCAGTACTTC. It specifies CASSYSVTGGTQYF.

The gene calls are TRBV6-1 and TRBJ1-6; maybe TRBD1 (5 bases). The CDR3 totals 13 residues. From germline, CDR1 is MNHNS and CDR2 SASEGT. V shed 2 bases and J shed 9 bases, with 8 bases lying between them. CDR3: CASSEQGGSPLHF. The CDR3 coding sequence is TGTGCCAGCAGTGAACAGGGAGGTTCACCCCTCCACTTT.

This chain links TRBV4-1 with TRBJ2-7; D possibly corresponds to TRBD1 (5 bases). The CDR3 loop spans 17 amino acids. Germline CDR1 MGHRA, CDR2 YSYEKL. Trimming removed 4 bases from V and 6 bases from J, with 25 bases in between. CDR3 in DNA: TGCGCCAGCAGCCCCCAGGGTAGGGGTTATCTTCGGCGCGAGCAGTACTTC. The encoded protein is CASSPQGRGYLRREQYF.

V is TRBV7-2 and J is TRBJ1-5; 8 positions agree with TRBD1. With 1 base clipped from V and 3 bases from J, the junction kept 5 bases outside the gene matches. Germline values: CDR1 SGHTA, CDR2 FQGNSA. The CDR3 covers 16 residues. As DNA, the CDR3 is TGTGCCAGCAGCTTAGTGTCTCAGGGGGCCAATCAGCCCCAGCATTTT. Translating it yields CASSLVSQGANQPQHF.

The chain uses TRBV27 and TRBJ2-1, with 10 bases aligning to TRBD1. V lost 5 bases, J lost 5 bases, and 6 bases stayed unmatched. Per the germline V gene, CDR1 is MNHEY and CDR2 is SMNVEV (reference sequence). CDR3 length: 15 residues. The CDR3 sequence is CASSLGTGANNEQFF. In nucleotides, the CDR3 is TGTGCCAGCAGTCTAGGGACAGGGGCAAACAATGAGCAGTTCTTC.

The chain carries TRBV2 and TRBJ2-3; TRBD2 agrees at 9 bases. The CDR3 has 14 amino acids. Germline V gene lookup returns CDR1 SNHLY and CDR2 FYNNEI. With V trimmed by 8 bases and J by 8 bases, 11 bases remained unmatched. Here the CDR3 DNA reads TGTGCCAGCTCTGCGGGGGGGCCAGTCGGTACGCAGTATTTT. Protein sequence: CASSAGGPVGTQYF.

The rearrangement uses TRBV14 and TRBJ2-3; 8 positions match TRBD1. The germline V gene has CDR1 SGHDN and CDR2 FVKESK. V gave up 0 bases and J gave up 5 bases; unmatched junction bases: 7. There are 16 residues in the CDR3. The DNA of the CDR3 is TGTGCCAGCAGCCAAGATCTCGGACAGGGAAGAGATACGCAGTATTTT. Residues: CASSQDLGQGRDTQYF. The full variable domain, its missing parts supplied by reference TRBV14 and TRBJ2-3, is EAGVTQFPSHSVIEKGQTVTLRCDPISGHDNLYWYRRVMGKEIKFLLHFVKESKQDESGMPNNRFLAERTGGTYSTLKVQPAELEDSGVYFCASSQDLGQGRDTQYFGPGTRLTVL.

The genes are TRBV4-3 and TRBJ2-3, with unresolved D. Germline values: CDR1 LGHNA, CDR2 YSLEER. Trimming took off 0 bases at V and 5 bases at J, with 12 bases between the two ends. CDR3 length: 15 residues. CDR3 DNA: TGCGCCAGCAGCCAAGATGGGTACTCGGGAGATACGCAGTATTTT. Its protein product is CASSQDGYSGDTQYF.

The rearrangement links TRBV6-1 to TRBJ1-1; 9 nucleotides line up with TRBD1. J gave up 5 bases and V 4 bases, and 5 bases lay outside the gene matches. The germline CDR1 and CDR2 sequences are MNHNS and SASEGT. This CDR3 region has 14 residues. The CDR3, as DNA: TGTGCCAGCAGTGCGTCGGACAGGGGTACTGAAGCTTTCTTT. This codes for CASSASDRGTEAFF.

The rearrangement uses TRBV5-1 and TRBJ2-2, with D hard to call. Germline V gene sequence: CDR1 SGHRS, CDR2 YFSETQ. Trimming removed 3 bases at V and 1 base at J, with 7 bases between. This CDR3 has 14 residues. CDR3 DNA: TGCGCCAGCAGCTGGCAGATGAACACCGGGGAGCTGTTTTTT. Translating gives CASSWQMNTGELFF.

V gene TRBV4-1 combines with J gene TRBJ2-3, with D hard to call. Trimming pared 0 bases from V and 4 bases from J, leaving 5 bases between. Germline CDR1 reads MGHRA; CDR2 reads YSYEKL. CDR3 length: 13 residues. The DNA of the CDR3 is TGCGCCAGCAGCCAAGATGAGGCAGATACGCAGTATTTT. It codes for CASSQDEADTQYF.

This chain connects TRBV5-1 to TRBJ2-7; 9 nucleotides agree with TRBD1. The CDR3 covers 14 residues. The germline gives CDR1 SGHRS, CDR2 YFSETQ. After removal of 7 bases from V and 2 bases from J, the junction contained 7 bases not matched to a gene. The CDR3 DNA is TGCGCCAGCCCCCGGGACAGGGTACCCTACGAGCAGTACTTC. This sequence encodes CASPRDRVPYEQYF.

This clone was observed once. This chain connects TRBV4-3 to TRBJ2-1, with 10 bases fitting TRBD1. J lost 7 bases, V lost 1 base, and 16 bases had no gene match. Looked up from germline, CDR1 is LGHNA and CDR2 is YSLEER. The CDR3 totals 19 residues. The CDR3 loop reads CASSQVPHGDRGRLNEQFF. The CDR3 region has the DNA TGCGCCAGCAGCCAAGTTCCACACGGTGACAGGGGGCGGTTGAATGAGCAGTTCTTC.

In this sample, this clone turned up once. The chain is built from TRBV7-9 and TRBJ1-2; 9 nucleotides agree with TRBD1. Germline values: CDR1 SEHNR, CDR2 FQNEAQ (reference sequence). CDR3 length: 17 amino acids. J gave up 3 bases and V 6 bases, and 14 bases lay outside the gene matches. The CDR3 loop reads CASSPPKDRGAHYGYTF. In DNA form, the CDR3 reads TGTGCCAGCAGTCCCCCCAAGGACAGGGGCGCCCACTATGGCTACACCTTC.

Here the CDR3 DNA reads TGTGCCAGCAGCTCGACTCGCTTCAGGGATCCCAAAAACATTCAGTACTTC. It translates to CASSSTRFRDPKNIQYF. The chain employs TRBV7-8 and TRBJ2-4; D is perhaps TRBD1 (5 bases). The CDR3 contains 17 residues. V shed 4 bases and J shed 2 bases, with 18 bases lying between them. Germline V gene sequence: CDR1 SGHVS, CDR2 FQNEAQ.

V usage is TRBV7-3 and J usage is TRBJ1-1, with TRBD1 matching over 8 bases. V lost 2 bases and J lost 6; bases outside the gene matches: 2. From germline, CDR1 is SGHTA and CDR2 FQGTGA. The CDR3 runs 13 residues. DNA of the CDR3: TGTGCCAGCAGCTTACAGGGGGCGGCTGAAGCTTTCTTT. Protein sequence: CASSLQGAAEAFF.